The present entry profiles one T cell receptor (beta chain) with its context. Its antigen remains unknown. The sample originates from a study of a mutant IDH1 vaccine in newly diagnosed glioma. Data came from immunoSEQ multiplex PCR; TCRdb stores just in-frame clones and leaves some out. The table shows roughly 60,000 clones, with more than 80% occurring only once. Time point meaning: week 11, during vaccination. A single vaccine dose contained 300 ug of mutant IDH1 20-mer peptide, and topical imiquimod was used with it. CDR1 MGHRA and CDR2 YSYEKL come from the germline V gene. V was cut by 7 bases and J by 0 bases, with 7 bases left in between. The CDR3 contains 14 residues.

This sequence joins TRBV4-1 and TRBJ2-6; D uncertain. The sample in question was PBMCs, obtained from a glioma patient whose treatment included an IDH1 peptide vaccine. The source of this sequence is a man aged 30 to 39 with glioma. Here the CDR3 DNA reads TGCGCCAGCAACAGTCTCTCTGGGGCCAACGTCCTGACTTTC. This encodes CASNSLSGANVLTF.